The clone carrying this T cell receptor beta chain has a count of ten or more. Its antigen is as yet unknown. TCRdb recomputed calls from the reads with MiXCR, one row per CDR3 protein. The table records hundreds of thousands of distinct CDR3 sequences, roughly a third of them present only once. CDR3 size: 17 residues. Germline CDR1 reads SGHTA; CDR2 reads FQGNSA. Trimming pared 4 bases from V and 5 bases from J, leaving 20 bases between. This record belongs to a study of T cell repertoires in cytomegalovirus infection. The wider study: In public TCR beta signatures, there were indications of both CMV infection and matching HLA type.

The TCR sequence derives from a human donor in good health (CMV status not recorded). Some clones in this sample may be carry-over from other donors' samples. The sequences come from cultured PBMCs, collected from culture after CMV antigen stimulation. The chain joins TRBV7-2 to TRBJ2-2; weak D call: TRBD2 (6 bases). In DNA, the CDR3 is TGTGCCAGCAGCTCCGTCCTCCCGGGACTGCCGACCGGGGAGCTGTTTTTT. Translating gives CASSSVLPGLPTGELFF.